The TCR beta chain under discussion was sequenced for a study of T-cell reconstitution after alpha-beta-depleted transplantation in children. Study-level points and caveats: At the one-year point after transplant, T-cell counts and TCRbeta diversity were found to come mostly from T cells that had been newly produced. Expanded clones from the graft, numbering several hundred, reportedly supplied alpha-beta T cells about two months after transplant.

This clonotype was detected many times. Antigen: not known. CDR1 is MNHNS, CDR2 SASEGT, per germline. Trimming pared 6 bases from V and 9 bases from J, leaving 15 bases between. The CDR3 sequence is 13 residues long. Construction of the TCRbeta library involved unique molecular identifiers. TCRdb reanalysed the PCR reads using MiXCR and keeps one entry per CDR3 protein. The repertoire holds about 460,000 distinct CDR3 sequences, with under 12% as singletons. This sequence was found in a child younger than 10 with inherited bone marrow failure, due to receive a stem cell transplant. The source was PBMCs, collected before TCRalphabeta/CD19-depleted stem cell transplant. This sequence joins TRBV6-1 and TRBJ2-4; D is possibly TRBD2 (6 bases). CDR3 bases: TGTGCCAGCAGGGATGGACTGCGGGGCATTCAGTACTTC. This sequence encodes CASRDGLRGIQYF.